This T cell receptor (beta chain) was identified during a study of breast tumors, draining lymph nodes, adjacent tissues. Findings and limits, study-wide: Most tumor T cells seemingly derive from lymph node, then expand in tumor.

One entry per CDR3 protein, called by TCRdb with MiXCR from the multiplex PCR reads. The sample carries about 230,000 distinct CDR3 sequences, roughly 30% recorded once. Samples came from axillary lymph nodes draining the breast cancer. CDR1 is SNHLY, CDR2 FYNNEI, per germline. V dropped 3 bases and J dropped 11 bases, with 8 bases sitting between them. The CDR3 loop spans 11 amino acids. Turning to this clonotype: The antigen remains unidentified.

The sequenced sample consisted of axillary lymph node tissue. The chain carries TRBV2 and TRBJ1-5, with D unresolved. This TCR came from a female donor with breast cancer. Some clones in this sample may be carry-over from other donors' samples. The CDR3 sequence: CASSDGRTQHF. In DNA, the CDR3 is TGTGCCAGCAGTGATGGTCGGACCCAGCATTTT.